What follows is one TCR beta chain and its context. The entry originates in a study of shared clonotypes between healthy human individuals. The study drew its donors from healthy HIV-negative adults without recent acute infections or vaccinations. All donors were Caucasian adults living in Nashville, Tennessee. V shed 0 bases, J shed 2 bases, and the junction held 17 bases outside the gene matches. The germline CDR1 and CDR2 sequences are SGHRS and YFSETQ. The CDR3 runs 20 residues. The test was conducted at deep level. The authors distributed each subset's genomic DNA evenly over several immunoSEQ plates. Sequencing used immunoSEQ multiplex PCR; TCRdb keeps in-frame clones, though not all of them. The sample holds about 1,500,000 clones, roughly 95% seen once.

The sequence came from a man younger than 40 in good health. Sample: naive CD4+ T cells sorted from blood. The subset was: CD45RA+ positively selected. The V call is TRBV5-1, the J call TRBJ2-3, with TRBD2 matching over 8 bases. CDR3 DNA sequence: TGCGCCAGCAGCTTGGCCGCGGGGGGCGCAAGTAGCAGGTCCACAGATACGCAGTATTTT. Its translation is CASSLAAGGASSRSTDTQYF.